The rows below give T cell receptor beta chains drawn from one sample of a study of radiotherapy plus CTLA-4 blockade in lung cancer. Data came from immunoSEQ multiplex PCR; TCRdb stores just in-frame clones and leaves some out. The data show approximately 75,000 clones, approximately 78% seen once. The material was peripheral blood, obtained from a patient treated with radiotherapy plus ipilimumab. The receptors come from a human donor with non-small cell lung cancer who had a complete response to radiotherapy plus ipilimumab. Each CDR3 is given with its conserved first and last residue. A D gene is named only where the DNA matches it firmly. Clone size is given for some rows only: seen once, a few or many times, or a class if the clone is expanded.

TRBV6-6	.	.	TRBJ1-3	CASSQNSGNTIYF	TGTGCCAGCAGCCAGAACTCTGGAAACACCATATATTTT
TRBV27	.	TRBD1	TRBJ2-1	CASSPRTGSYNEQFF	TGTGCCAGCAGCCCTCGGACAGGGTCCTACAATGAGCAGTTCTTC
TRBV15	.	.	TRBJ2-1	CATSKGEGYNEQFF	TGTGCCACCAGCAAGGGGGAGGGCTACAATGAGCAGTTCTTC
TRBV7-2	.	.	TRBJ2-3	CASSLGGGKDTQYF	TGTGCCAGCAGCTTAGGAGGGGGGAAGGATACGCAGTATTTT
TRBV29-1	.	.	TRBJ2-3	CSVGLRGARIDTQYF	TGCAGCGTTGGCCTAAGGGGGGCTCGTATAGATACGCAGTATTTT
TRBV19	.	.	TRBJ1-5	CASSIPALKDQPQHF	TGTGCCAGTAGTATTCCGGCCCTGAAGGATCAGCCCCAGCATTTT
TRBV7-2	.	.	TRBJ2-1	CASSAGGQGYNEQFF	TGTGCCAGCAGCGCGGGAGGACAGGGCTACAATGAGCAGTTCTTC
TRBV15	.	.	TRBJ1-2	CATSRVSIGQAGGYTF	TGTGCCACCAGCAGAGTGTCAATTGGGCAGGCCGGTGGCTACACCTTC
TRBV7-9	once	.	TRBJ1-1	CASTTGFMNTEAFF	TGTGCCAGCACCACAGGGTTCATGAACACTGAAGCTTTCTTT
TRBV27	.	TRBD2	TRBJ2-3	CASSTPSGSGTDTQYF	TGTGCCAGCAGTACACCTAGCGGGAGTGGCACAGATACGCAGTATTTT
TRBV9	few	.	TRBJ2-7	CASSVAQYNEQYF	TGTGCCAGCAGCGTAGCACAGTACAACGAGCAGTACTTC
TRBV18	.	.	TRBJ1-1	CASSPGIRGAENTEAFF	TGTGCCAGCTCACCAGGTATCAGGGGCGCGGAGAACACTGAAGCTTTCTTT
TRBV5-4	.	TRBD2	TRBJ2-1	CASSLAGVTYNEQFF	TGTGCCAGCAGTCTAGCGGGAGTAACCTACAATGAGCAGTTCTTC
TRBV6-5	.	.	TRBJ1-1	CASRLQPNTEAFF	TGTGCCAGCAGGCTCCAACCGAACACTGAAGCTTTCTTT
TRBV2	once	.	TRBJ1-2	CASSEEEGSDGYTF	TGTGCCAGCAGTGAAGAGGAGGGCAGCGATGGCTACACCTTC
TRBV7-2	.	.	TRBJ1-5	CASSLGVQRRNQPQHF	TGTGCCAGCAGCTTAGGGGTCCAGCGTCGCAATCAGCCCCAGCATTTT
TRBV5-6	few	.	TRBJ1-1	CASSTTGTKNTEAFF	TGTGCCAGCAGCACTACCGGGACTAAGAACACTGAAGCTTTCTTT
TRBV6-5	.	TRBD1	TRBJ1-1	CASSYGVRGEVEAFF	TGTGCCAGCAGTTACGGGGTCAGGGGGGAAGTTGAAGCTTTCTTT
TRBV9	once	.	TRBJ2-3	CASSVGLASTDTQYF	TGTGCCAGCAGCGTAGGGCTCGCGAGCACAGATACGCAGTATTTT
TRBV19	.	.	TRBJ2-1	CASSIMEDEQFF	TGTGCCAGTAGTATCATGGAAGATGAGCAGTTCTTC
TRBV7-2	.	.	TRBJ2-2	CASSLNPLTGAGELFF	TGTGCCAGCAGCTTAAATCCCTTGACCGGCGCCGGGGAGCTGTTTTTT
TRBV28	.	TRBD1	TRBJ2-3	CASSTRTGGNTDTQYF	TGTGCCAGCAGTACCCGGACAGGGGGTAACACAGATACGCAGTATTTT
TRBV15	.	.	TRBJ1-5	CATSRDRGLGQPQHF	TGTGCCACCAGCAGAGATCGGGGGCTGGGTCAGCCCCAGCATTTT
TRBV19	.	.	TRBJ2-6	CASSPLGANVLTF	TGTGCCAGTAGCCCCCTAGGGGCCAACGTCCTGACTTTC
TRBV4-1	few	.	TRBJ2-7	CASSQIGTDNTYEQYF	TGCGCCAGCAGCCAAATTGGGACGGATAATACCTACGAGCAGTACTTC
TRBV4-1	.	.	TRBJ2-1	CASSQDKDRLYNEQFF	TGCGCCAGCAGCCAAGATAAAGACAGACTATACAATGAGCAGTTCTTC
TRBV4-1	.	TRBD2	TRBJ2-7	CASSQDSGGFYEQYF	TGCGCCAGCAGCCAAGATAGCGGGGGGTTTTACGAGCAGTACTTC
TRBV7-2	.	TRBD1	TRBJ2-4	CASSQDRAAKNIQYF	TGTGCCAGCAGCCAGGACAGGGCAGCCAAAAACATTCAGTACTTC
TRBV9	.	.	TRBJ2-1	CASSSSGSIYNEQFF	TGTGCCAGCAGCTCAAGCGGCAGTATATACAATGAGCAGTTCTTC
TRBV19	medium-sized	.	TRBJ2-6	CASSRRRSGANVLTF	TGTGCCAGTAGCAGACGGAGGTCTGGGGCCAACGTCCTGACTTTC
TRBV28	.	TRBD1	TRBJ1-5	CASTTTGNQPQHF	TGTGCCAGCACCACGACAGGGAATCAGCCCCAGCATTTT
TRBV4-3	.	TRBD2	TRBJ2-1	CASSQGAGEAYNEQFF	TGCGCCAGCAGCCAAGGAGCGGGAGAGGCCTACAATGAGCAGTTCTTC
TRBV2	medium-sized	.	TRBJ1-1	CASSERGGTEAFF	TGTGCCAGCAGTGAGCGAGGGGGCACTGAAGCTTTCTTT
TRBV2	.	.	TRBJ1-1	CASGRYTEAFF	TGTGCCAGCGGAAGGTACACTGAAGCTTTCTTT
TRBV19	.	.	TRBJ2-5	CASSIQGRGGVGYWTQYF	TGTGCCAGTAGTATTCAGGGACGAGGGGGGGTAGGGTATTGGACCCAGTACTTC
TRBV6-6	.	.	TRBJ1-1	CASSYGGGGEAFF	TGTGCCAGCAGTTACGGGGGCGGAGGTGAAGCTTTCTTT
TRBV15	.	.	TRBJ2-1	CATSRSGTYNEQFF	TGTGCCACCAGCAGAAGCGGAACCTACAATGAGCAGTTCTTC
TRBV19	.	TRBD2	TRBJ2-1	CASSKLAGGYNEQFF	TGTGCCAGTAGTAAACTAGCGGGGGGCTACAATGAGCAGTTCTTC
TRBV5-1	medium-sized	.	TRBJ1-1	CASSLEGGGTEAFF	TGCGCCAGCAGCTTGGAGGGCGGGGGCACTGAAGCTTTCTTT
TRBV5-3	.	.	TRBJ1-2	CARSLRMVRKTYGYTF	TGTGCCAGATCCTTACGAATGGTGAGAAAGACCTATGGCTACACCTTC
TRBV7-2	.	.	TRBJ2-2	CASWEDNGELFF	TGTGCCAGCTGGGAGGATAACGGGGAGCTGTTTTTT
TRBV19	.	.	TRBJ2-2	CASNPWLDGNTGELFF	TGTGCCAGTAACCCTTGGCTGGACGGAAACACCGGGGAGCTGTTTTTT
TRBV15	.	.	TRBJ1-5	CATSRSITGNQPQHF	TGTGCCACCAGCAGATCCATTACAGGGAATCAGCCCCAGCATTTT
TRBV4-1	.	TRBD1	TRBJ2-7	CASSQSPGQGALNEQYF	TGCGCCAGCAGCCAGTCCCCGGGACAGGGGGCGTTAAACGAGCAGTACTTC
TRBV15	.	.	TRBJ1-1	CATMGGTLGNTEAFF	TGTGCCACCATGGGAGGGACACTCGGGAACACTGAAGCTTTCTTT
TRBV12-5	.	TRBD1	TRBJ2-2	CASGLVTGYTGELFF	TGTGCTAGTGGTTTGGTGACAGGGTACACCGGGGAGCTGTTTTTT
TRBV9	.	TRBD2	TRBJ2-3	CASSVGTSGSDTQYF	TGTGCCAGCAGCGTGGGGACTAGCGGGAGTGATACGCAGTATTTT
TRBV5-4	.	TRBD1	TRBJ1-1	CASSTGGEHMNTEAFF	TGTGCCAGCTCAACAGGGGGAGAGCACATGAACACTGAAGCTTTCTTT
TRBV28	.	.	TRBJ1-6	CASSSVVGDYNSPLHF	TGTGCCAGCAGTTCGGTGGTAGGGGACTATAATTCACCCCTCCACTTT
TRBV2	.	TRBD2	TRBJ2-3	CASWPKVAGFTDTQYF	TGTGCCAGCTGGCCGAAAGTAGCGGGATTTACAGATACGCAGTATTTT
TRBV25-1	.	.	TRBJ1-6	CASSLNGQFNSPLHF	TGTGCCAGCAGTTTAAATGGACAGTTTAATTCACCCCTCCACTTT
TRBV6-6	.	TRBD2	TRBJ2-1	CASRVTTSGKGNEQFF	TGTGCCAGCAGGGTGACGACTAGCGGGAAGGGAAATGAGCAGTTCTTC
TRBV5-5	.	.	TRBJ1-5	CASSAGLNQPQHF	TGTGCCAGCAGTGCAGGGTTGAATCAGCCCCAGCATTTT
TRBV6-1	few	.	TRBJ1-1	CASSEAWLVRTGRDTEAFF	TGTGCCAGCAGTGAAGCGTGGTTGGTCAGGACGGGTAGGGACACTGAAGCTTTCTTT
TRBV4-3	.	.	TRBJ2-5	CASSRAPGRETQYF	TGCGCCAGCAGCCGAGCCCCGGGTCGAGAGACCCAGTACTTC
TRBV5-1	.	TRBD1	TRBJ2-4	CASSLGTGAIAKNIQYF	TGCGCCAGCAGCTTGGGGACAGGGGCTATCGCCAAAAACATTCAGTACTTC